The rows below give T cell receptor beta chains drawn from one sample of a study of cytomegalovirus exposure and HLA in healthy donors. TCRdb keeps only in-frame clones here, not all; method: immunoSEQ multiplex PCR. The sample includes approximately 140,000 clones, under 70% seen only once; the top ten take 6.5%. Sequenced input: PBMCs. The receptors shown here come from an older woman in good health and CMV-seronegative. CDR3s include the opening cysteine and the closing phenylalanine or tryptophan. A D gene is named only where the DNA matches it firmly. Clone size is not always given. Where it is, it says once, few, many or a class for expanded clones.

>TRBD2|TRBJ2-1|TRBV12-5|.
CASGLVGYSGGFNEQFF
TGTGCTAGTGGTTTGGTGGGTTATAGCGGGGGCTTCAATGAGCAGTTCTTC
>TRBD2|TRBJ2-1|TRBV4-3|.
CASSQDSGLANEQFF
TGCGCCAGCAGCCAGGACTCGGGACTAGCCAATGAGCAGTTCTTC
>TRBD1|TRBJ2-2|TRBV4-3|.
CASSPTGYTGELFF
TGCGCCAGCAGCCCGACAGGGTACACCGGGGAGCTGTTTTTT
>.|TRBJ1-4|TRBV7-9|once
CSSSLGTNNPRGEKLFF
TGTTCCAGCAGCTTAGGAACGAACAACCCACGGGGGGAAAAACTGTTTTTT
>.|TRBJ1-1|TRBV5-6|.
CASSPWLGPGGTEAFF
TGTGCCAGCAGCCCGTGGTTAGGGCCCGGGGGCACTGAAGCTTTCTTT
>.|TRBJ2-5|TRBV6-1|.
CASSAHPGRGIQETQYF
TGTGCCAGCAGTGCGCACCCGGGCCGGGGGATCCAAGAGACCCAGTACTTC
>TRBD2|TRBJ2-1|TRBV2|.
CASIGREAGGPVEQFF
TGTGCCAGCATCGGGAGGGAAGCGGGAGGGCCGGTCGAGCAGTTCTTC
>TRBD1|TRBJ1-2|TRBV5-1|.
CASSPWTGLDGYTF
TGCGCCAGCAGCCCCTGGACAGGTTTGGATGGCTACACCTTC
>.|TRBJ1-6|TRBV15|.
CATSRDRWSPLHF
TGTGCCACCAGCAGAGACCGGTGGTCACCCCTCCACTTT
>.|TRBJ1-1|TRBV5-1|.
CASSLVTGQGNTEAFF
TGCGCCAGCAGCTTGGTTACAGGGCAAGGTAACACTGAAGCTTTCTTT
>TRBD1|TRBJ1-3|TRBV9|.
CASPNGQGSGNTIYF
TGTGCCAGCCCGAATGGACAGGGCTCTGGAAACACCATATATTTT
>.|TRBJ1-2|TRBV5-8|.
CASSPSSTF
TGTGCCAGCAGCCCCTCCAGCACCTTC
>.|TRBJ2-3|TRBV4-1|few
CASSQERGYRTDTQYF
TGCGCCAGCAGCCAAGAACGGGGGTATCGCACAGATACGCAGTATTTT
>.|TRBJ1-2|TRBV2|.
CASSERGGTYGYTF
TGTGCCAGCAGTGAAAGGGGGGGCACCTATGGCTACACCTTC
>TRBD2|TRBJ2-7|TRBV11-2|once
CASIKSSGTTYEQYF
TGTGCCAGCATCAAGTCTAGCGGGACTACCTACGAGCAGTACTTC
>TRBD1|TRBJ2-2|TRBV5-1|.
CASMQLGQGSGELFF
TGCGCCAGCATGCAGCTGGGACAGGGCAGCGGGGAGCTGTTTTTT
>.|TRBJ2-5|TRBV5-4|.
CASSLRRPQETQYF
TGTGCCAGCAGCTTGCGGCGGCCCCAAGAGACCCAGTACTTC
>TRBD1|TRBJ1-1|TRBV7-8|.
CASSPGTGSAFF
TGTGCCAGCAGCCCCGGGACAGGGTCAGCTTTCTTT
>.|TRBJ2-2|TRBV11-2|few
CASSLEPLGGAGELFF
TGTGCCAGCAGCTTAGAGCCCTTAGGGGGAGCCGGGGAGCTGTTTTTT
>.|TRBJ1-3|TRBV7-2|.
CASTPGGGRNSGNTIYF
TGTGCCAGCACCCCTGGGGGGGGCAGGAACTCTGGAAACACCATATATTTT
>.|TRBJ2-1|TRBV6-1|.
CASSDGGGLINNEQFF
TGTGCCAGCAGTGATGGTGGCGGCCTAATAAACAATGAGCAGTTCTTC
>.|TRBJ1-6|TRBV6-1|.
CASSGGPTGRDSPLHF
TGTGCCAGCAGTGGTGGCCCAACAGGGAGGGATTCACCCCTCCACTTT
>.|TRBJ2-7|TRBV28|.
CASSAVVRNPYEQYF
TGTGCCAGCAGTGCGGTGGTGCGGAACCCCTACGAGCAGTACTTC
>TRBD2|TRBJ2-7|TRBV16|.
CASSPGQGLAGGDYEQYF
TGTGCCAGCAGCCCCGGACAGGGGCTAGCGGGAGGGGACTACGAGCAGTACTTC
>.|TRBJ1-5|TRBV7-8|.
CASSYLGRQGGQPQHF
TGTGCCAGCAGCTATCTCGGAAGGCAGGGTGGTCAGCCCCAGCATTTT
>TRBD1|TRBJ2-3|TRBV5-1|.
CASSLAGTGGVDTQYF
TGCGCCAGCAGCTTGGCCGGGACAGGGGGTGTAGATACGCAGTATTTT
>.|TRBJ1-5|TRBV28|.
CASSPAGGSNQPQHF
TGTGCCAGCAGCCCCGCTGGAGGGAGCAATCAGCCCCAGCATTTT
>.|TRBJ1-5|TRBV7-2|.
CASSLGGGSNQPQHF
TGTGCCAGCAGCTTAGGTGGGGGCAGCAATCAGCCCCAGCATTTT
>TRBD2|TRBJ2-7|TRBV5-1|.
CASSALAENYEQYF
TGCGCCAGCAGCGCTCTAGCGGAGAACTACGAGCAGTACTTC
>.|TRBJ2-7|TRBV7-2|.
CASSLGVGQGYEQYF
TGTGCCAGCAGCTTAGGGGTGGGGCAGGGCTACGAGCAGTACTTC
>TRBD1|TRBJ2-3|TRBV2|few
CASSRGTGNTDTQYF
TGTGCCAGCAGCCGGGGGACAGGGAACACAGATACGCAGTATTTT
>TRBD1|TRBJ2-3|TRBV2|.
CASSPGTGGTDTQYF
TGTGCCAGCAGCCCAGGGACAGGGGGGACAGATACGCAGTATTTT
>.|TRBJ2-7|TRBV6-5|.
CASSPQGSYEQYF
TGTGCCAGCAGTCCGCAGGGTTCCTACGAGCAGTACTTC
>TRBD1|TRBJ2-7|TRBV9|.
CASSVRDSSYEQYF
TGTGCCAGCAGCGTACGGGACAGTTCCTACGAGCAGTACTTC
>TRBD1|TRBJ2-7|TRBV5-1|.
CASSLGQGLSYEQYF
TGCGCCAGCAGCTTGGGACAGGGCCTATCCTACGAGCAGTACTTC
>.|TRBJ2-7|TRBV7-2|.
CASTPYWGGAYEQYF
TGTGCCAGCACCCCGTATTGGGGGGGCGCCTACGAGCAGTACTTC
>.|TRBJ2-1|TRBV7-2|.
CASSLAPGSYNEQFF
TGTGCCAGCAGCTTAGCGCCAGGCTCCTACAATGAGCAGTTCTTC
>TRBD2|TRBJ2-5|TRBV5-1|.
CASTRGLAAGETQYF
TGCGCCAGCACCCGGGGCCTAGCGGCTGGAGAGACCCAGTACTTC
>TRBD1|TRBJ2-7|TRBV6-1|.
CASRTGTDTTYEQYF
TGTGCCAGCAGGACGGGGACAGATACGACCTACGAGCAGTACTTC
>TRBD1|TRBJ2-7|TRBV7-8|.
CASSLDRGMGEQYF
TGTGCCAGCAGCTTGGACAGGGGGATGGGCGAGCAGTACTTC
>TRBD2|TRBJ2-3|TRBV7-2|.
CASSLDGRAPDTQYF
TGTGCCAGCAGCTTAGACGGGAGGGCCCCAGATACGCAGTATTTT
>.|TRBJ2-7|TRBV10-3|.
CAISARLGDGEQYF
TGTGCCATCAGTGCTCGACTAGGGGATGGCGAGCAGTACTTC
>.|TRBJ1-2|TRBV5-7|.
CASSFRDYGYTF
TGTGCCAGCAGCTTTCGCGACTATGGCTACACCTTC
>.|TRBJ2-6|TRBV6-6|.
CASRSSSSGANVLTF
TGTGCCAGCAGGTCGTCTAGCTCTGGGGCCAACGTCCTGACTTTC
>.|TRBJ2-7|TRBV28|.
CASSPGGAWEQYF
TGTGCCAGCAGTCCGGGCGGGGCCTGGGAGCAGTACTTC
>TRBD2|TRBJ2-7|TRBV6-1|.
CASRGTTAYEQYF
TGTGCCAGCAGAGGGACTACGGCCTACGAGCAGTACTTC
>TRBD1|TRBJ1-5|TRBV19|.
CASSILRGDRNSNQPQHF
TGTGCCAGTAGTATTTTAAGGGGGGACAGAAATAGCAATCAGCCCCAGCATTTT
>TRBD2|TRBJ2-5|TRBV11-1|few
CASSPGTSGSAETQYF
TGTGCCAGCAGCCCGGGGACTAGCGGGAGTGCAGAGACCCAGTACTTC
>TRBD2|TRBJ2-1|TRBV6-4|.
CASRPFGTSGINEQFF
TGTGCCAGCAGGCCTTTTGGGACTAGCGGGATCAATGAGCAGTTCTTC
>.|TRBJ2-2|TRBV28|.
CASSLYPRGTGELFF
TGTGCCAGCAGTTTATATCCAAGGGGCACCGGGGAGCTGTTTTTT
>TRBD2|TRBJ2-2|TRBV7-2|once
CASSPRGGGGTGELFF
TGTGCCAGCAGCCCCCGGGGGGGTGGGGGAACCGGGGAGCTGTTTTTT
>TRBD1|TRBJ2-2|TRBV9|few
CASSSPLGQGNTGELFF
TGTGCCAGCAGCTCCCCCCTGGGACAGGGTAACACCGGGGAGCTGTTTTTT
>TRBD1|TRBJ2-7|TRBV11-2|.
CASSLTHRGSYEQYF
TGTGCCAGCAGCTTAACTCACAGGGGCTCCTACGAGCAGTACTTC